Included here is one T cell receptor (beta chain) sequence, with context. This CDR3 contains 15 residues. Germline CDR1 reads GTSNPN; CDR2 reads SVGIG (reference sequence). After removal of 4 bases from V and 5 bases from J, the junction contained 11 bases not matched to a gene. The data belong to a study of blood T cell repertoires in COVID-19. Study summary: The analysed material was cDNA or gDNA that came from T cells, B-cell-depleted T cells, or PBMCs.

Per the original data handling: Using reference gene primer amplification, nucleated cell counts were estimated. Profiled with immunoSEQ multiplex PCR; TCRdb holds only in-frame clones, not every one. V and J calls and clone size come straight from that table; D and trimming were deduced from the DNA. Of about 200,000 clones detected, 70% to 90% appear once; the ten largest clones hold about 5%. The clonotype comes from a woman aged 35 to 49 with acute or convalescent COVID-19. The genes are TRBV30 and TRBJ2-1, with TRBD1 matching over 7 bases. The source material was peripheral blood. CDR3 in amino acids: CAWNRAGGSDNEQFF. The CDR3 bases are TGTGCCTGGAATCGGGCAGGGGGAAGCGACAATGAGCAGTTCTTC.